This T cell receptor beta chain came from a study of early T cells in non-severe SARS-CoV-2 infection. Study-level points and caveats: Matching against VDJdb likely underestimated virus-specific expansions, favoring anti-spike CD8.

Individual cDNA molecules were tagged with unique molecular identifiers. TCRdb independently ran MiXCR on the 5' RACE reads; one entry per CDR3 protein. The sample has some 30,000 distinct CDR3 sequences, 5.3% seen once. The CDR3 contains 17 residues. V trimming: 3 bases; J trimming: 5 bases; junction bases outside the gene matches: 9. The germline V gene has CDR1 SGDLS and CDR2 YYNGEE. In its sample, this clonotype ranks as medium-sized (0.01 to 0.1%). No antigen is known for it. This receptor was identified in an adult who was a healthcare worker with PCR-confirmed SARS-CoV-2 infection or an uninfected control (not recorded which). This chain joins TRBV9 and TRBJ2-2; 11 nucleotides agree with TRBD2. Sequenced input: whole blood. The CDR3 reads CASSGLAGLSGTGELFF. In DNA form, the CDR3 reads TGTGCCAGCAGCGGACTAGCGGGGCTAAGCGGGACCGGGGAGCTGTTTTTT.